Following are 28 T cell receptor beta chains from one sample sequenced in a study of Graves' ophthalmopathy and Graves' hyperthyroidism. RNA served as the template for amplifying TCR beta CDR3 regions. After a first-round RT-PCR with HTBI primers, a second-round multiplex PCR was run. TCRdb fed the multiplex PCR reads into MiXCR, producing one record per CDR3 protein. Of roughly 500,000 distinct CDR3 sequences listed, approximately 15% are singletons. The sequencing sample was made of blood. The source is a woman aged 25 to 39 with Graves' ophthalmopathy.

This clonotype was recorded many times. The J gene is TRBJ1-5, the V gene TRBV6-1; D may be TRBD1 (6 bases). V was trimmed by 1 base and J by 6 bases, leaving 19 bases between them. The CDR3 covers 17 residues. Germline lookup yields CDR1 MNHNS and CDR2 SASEGT. The CDR3, as DNA: TGTGCCAGCAGTGAAGGGATTGTCCAAGGGGGTGGTCAGCCCCAGCATTTT. Protein: CASSEGIVQGGGQPQHF.

For this clonotype: No conserved phenylalanine or tryptophan is present at the end of the CDR3, so a read error is the likely explanation. Because the CDR3's place on the DNA is in doubt, the DNA is left out and the CDR3 is given as listed by TCRdb. CDR3: CAWSVSSGNTIYV. The V gene is TRBV30, the J gene TRBJ1-3. Germline V gene lookup returns CDR1 GTSNPN and CDR2 SVGIG (reference sequence). From its first to its last residue, the CDR3 has 13 amino acids.

This clonotype was seen at least ten times. This rearrangement joins TRBV5-1 to TRBJ2-5; D not resolved. Germline lookup yields CDR1 SGHRS and CDR2 YFSETQ. The ends were cut back, 4 bases at V and 5 bases at J, with 18 bases in the middle. The CDR3 loop spans 15 amino acids. This CDR3 reads CASSLDVGEAETQYF. CDR3 coding DNA: TGCGCCAGCAGCCTGGATGTAGGTGAGGCGGAGACCCAGTACTTC.

Ten or more counts support this clonotype. The DNA for the CDR3 is TGCGCCAGCAGCCAGGCTTTGGACAGCCCCTATGGCTACACCTTC. Protein sequence: CASSQALDSPYGYTF. The rearrangement joins TRBV4-1 to TRBJ1-2; TRBD1 is a possible D gene (6 bases). The length of the CDR3 is 15 residues. V lost 3 bases and J lost 4, with 15 bases in between. Germline V lookup: CDR1 MGHRA, CDR2 YSYEKL.

This clonotype was observed a few times. The rearrangement joins TRBV4-2 to TRBJ1-1, with a tentative D call TRBD1 (6 bases). Germline V CDR1 and CDR2: LGHNA, YNFKEQ. Trimming cost V 3 bases and J 4 bases, with 12 bases left between them. The CDR3 is made up of 14 amino acids. In DNA, the CDR3 is TGTGCCAGCAGCCACCGGGGGCTGGCCACTGAAGCTTTCTTT. Its translation: CASSHRGLATEAFF.

In this sample, this clonotype turned up many times. V is TRBV7-8 and J is TRBJ1-3; D remains ambiguous. The germline gives CDR1 SGHVS, CDR2 FQNEAQ. Deletions cut 5 bases from V and 2 bases from J, with 7 bases between. The CDR3 has 13 amino acids. CDR3 region: CASSPDTGNTIYF. The CDR3 coding sequence is TGTGCCAGCAGCCCAGACACTGGAAACACCATATATTTT.

This chain links TRBV6-1 with TRBJ1-6, with D perhaps TRBD1 (6 bases). Trimming removed 0 bases from V and 6 bases from J, with 9 bases in between. Germline loops: CDR1 MNHNS, CDR2 SASEGT. This CDR3 has 15 residues. The CDR3 sequence: CASSEAWTANSPLHF. The CDR3 DNA is TGTGCCAGCAGTGAAGCCTGGACAGCTAATTCACCCCTCCACTTT.

The genes are TRBV4-1 and TRBJ1-5; D is undetermined. V was cut by 4 bases and J by 5 bases, with 12 bases left in between. Per the germline V gene, CDR1 is MGHRA and CDR2 is YSYEKL. The CDR3 totals 14 residues. CDR3 amino acids: CASSRTSYDQPQHF. CDR3 DNA sequence: TGCGCCAGCAGCCGAACATCTTATGATCAGCCCCAGCATTTT.

The chain recombines TRBV28 with TRBJ2-1, with 14 bases identical to TRBD2. The CDR3 is 16 residues long. The V gene end was trimmed by 3 bases and the J gene end by 10 bases; junction bases not matched to a gene: 8. Germline values: CDR1 MDHEN, CDR2 SYDVKM. The CDR3, as DNA: TGTGCCAGCAGTTTGGCCGGGACTAGCGGGAGTGGAGAGCAGTTCTTC. As protein: CASSLAGTSGSGEQFF.

The table lists this clonotype with many counts. The chain couples TRBV5-1 to TRBJ1-1, with TRBD1 matching over 10 bases. V lost 6 bases to trimming and J lost 7 bases; unmatched junction nucleotides: 6. Per germline, CDR1 SGHRS and CDR2 YFSETQ. The CDR3 sequence is 13 residues long. The CDR3 region has the DNA TGCGCCAGCACCTGGGACAGGGGAGGTGAAGCTTTCTTT. Translated: CASTWDRGGEAFF.

This clonotype was seen many times. This chain connects TRBV6-1 to TRBJ2-7, with 10 bases fitting TRBD1. The germline CDR1 and CDR2 sequences are MNHNS and SASEGT. The CDR3 runs to 15 residues. V dropped 7 bases and J dropped 8; count of bases not matched to a gene: 14. CDR3 nucleotides: TGTGCCAGCAATATCGACAGGGGGCGCGGAAAAAAGCAGTACTTC. Its protein product is CASNIDRGRGKKQYF.

This clonotype was seen many times. The rearrangement joins TRBV2 to TRBJ2-7; TRBD2 matches at 8 bases. This CDR3 is built from 16 residues. V gave up 4 bases and J gave up 4 bases; unmatched junction bases: 12. In germline, CDR1 is SNHLY, CDR2 FYNNEI. CDR3 sequence (DNA): TGTGCCAGCAGTGGCTTTGGTAGCGGGAAAAGGTACGAGCAGTACTTC. This sequence encodes CASSGFGSGKRYEQYF.

At least ten counts were recorded for this clonotype. The chain links TRBV20-1 to TRBJ1-1, with D possibly matching TRBD1 (6 bases). The V end was cut by 3 bases, the J end by 6 bases, with 20 bases between. The CDR3 is 15 amino acids. Germline V gene lookup returns CDR1 DFQATT and CDR2 SNEGSKA (reference sequence). CDR3 sequence: CSASEKGVEGPEAFF. In DNA form, the CDR3 reads TGCAGTGCTAGCGAGAAGGGGGTAGAGGGCCCTGAAGCTTTCTTT.

This clonotype was seen repeatedly, ten times or more. The rearrangement joins TRBV6-5 to TRBJ2-7, with D perhaps TRBD1 (5 bases). The germline V and J ends were trimmed by 0 bases and 4 bases, with 13 bases remaining between them. The CDR3 contains 15 residues. CDR1 and CDR2 from the germline V gene are MNHEY and SVGAGI. This CDR3 is CASSYSMGQFYEQYF. The CDR3 DNA sequence: TGTGCCAGCAGTTACTCGATGGGGCAGTTTTACGAGCAGTACTTC.

Concerning this clonotype itself: A much larger clone is a single base away; this may be a read error. The chain has TRBV11-2 and TRBJ2-6; D is ambiguous. CDR1 SGHAT and CDR2 FQNNGV come from the germline V gene. The CDR3 length is 18 residues. CDR3 sequence: CSKKMWGVGPPGANVLTF. Written as DNA, the CDR3 is TGTTCCAAAAAGATGTGGGGTGTGGGCCCTCCTGGGGCCAACGTCCTGACTTTC.

J is TRBJ2-7 and V is TRBV20-1, with D maybe TRBD2 (6 bases). This CDR3 spans 15 amino acids. V gave up 5 bases and J gave up 1 base, with 18 bases separating them. The V gene's germline CDR1 is DFQATT and CDR2 SNEGSKA (reference sequence). Written as DNA, the CDR3 is TGCAGTGCTTCTTCCTTAGCGCGGGGATCCTACGAGCAGTACTTC. This codes for CSASSLARGSYEQYF.

The V call is TRBV6-1, the J call TRBJ1-1; 7 bases line up with TRBD1. Germline V gene lookup returns CDR1 MNHNS and CDR2 SASEGT. V was clipped by 8 bases and J by 6 bases; unmatched bases: 3. This CDR3 has 11 amino acids. This CDR3 reads CASQTGSEAFF. CDR3 DNA sequence: TGTGCCAGCCAGACAGGGTCTGAAGCTTTCTTT.

The chain combines TRBV2 with TRBJ2-7; 7 bases fit TRBD1. CDR3 length: 14 amino acids. The germline V gene encodes CDR1 SNHLY and CDR2 FYNNEI. The V gene end was trimmed by 6 bases and the J gene end by 7 bases; junction bases not matched to a gene: 12. The CDR3 nucleotides are TGTGCCAGCAGGGTAGGGACAGTCCCTAGTGAGCAGTACTTC. Its protein product is CASRVGTVPSEQYF.

Ten or more counts support this clonotype. This chain links TRBV3-1 with TRBJ2-2, with D hard to call. Germline lookup yields CDR1 LGHDT and CDR2 YNNKEL (reference sequence). Trimming removed 2 bases at V and 4 bases at J, with 11 bases between. The CDR3 consists of 15 residues. The CDR3 sequence: CASSQRAYSTGELFF. In DNA, the CDR3 is TGTGCCAGCAGCCAAAGGGCATATTCCACCGGGGAGCTGTTTTTT. The full variable domain, completed using reference TRBV3-1 and TRBJ2-2, is DTAVSQTPKYLVTQMGNDKSIKCEQNLGHDTMYWYKQDSKKFLKIMFSYNNKELIINETVPNRFSPKSPDKAHLNLHINSLELGDSAVYFCASSQRAYSTGELFFGEGSRLTVL.

CDR3 protein: CAFRDRPRRHGYTF. CDR3 bases: TGTGCCTTCCGGGACAGACCCCGGCGGCATGGCTACACCTTC. The chain carries TRBV30 and TRBJ1-2, with 7 bases lining up with TRBD1. Germline trimming cut 7 bases from V and 6 bases from J; bases unmatched to any gene: 14. The length of the CDR3 is 14 residues. The germline CDR1 and CDR2 sequences are GTSNPN and SVGIG (reference sequence).

This clonotype was picked up many times. V and J are TRBV19 and TRBJ2-7; 11 nucleotides line up with TRBD1. The CDR3 length is 19 residues. Germline V gives CDR1 LNHDA, CDR2 SQIVND (reference sequence). V shed 3 bases and J 3 bases; nucleotides not matched to a gene: 16. The CDR3 bases are TGTGCCAGTAGTATGGGGACAGGGGGGACTAGAAGACCCCTCTACGAGCAGTACTTC. Its translation: CASSMGTGGTRRPLYEQYF.

The V and J genes are TRBV12-3 or TRBV12-4 and TRBJ1-6; D unresolved. The germline V and J ends were trimmed by 4 bases and 7 bases, with 5 bases remaining between them. The CDR3 contains 12 residues. Here the CDR3 DNA reads TGTGCCAGCAGTTATCCCAATTCACCCCTCCACTTT. It is translated as CASSYPNSPLHF.

At least ten counts were recorded for this clonotype. This chain connects TRBV6-1 to TRBJ1-5, with 7 bases fitting TRBD1. J lost 0 bases, V lost 5 bases, and 7 bases had no gene match. The germline V gene encodes CDR1 MNHNS and CDR2 SASEGT. The CDR3 spans 16 residues. The CDR3 DNA reads TGTGCCAGCAGTCGATCCGGGACAGTTAGCAATCAGCCCCAGCATTTT. Translating it yields CASSRSGTVSNQPQHF.

The chain combines TRBV4-1 with TRBJ2-7; TRBD1 might be the D (6 bases). This CDR3 spans 15 amino acids. Germline V gene sequence: CDR1 MGHRA, CDR2 YSYEKL. V was cut by 0 bases and J by 3 bases, with 12 bases left in between. CDR3 DNA: TGCGCCAGCAGCCAAGAACAGGGTGGTGGCTACGAGCAGTACTTC. It codes for CASSQEQGGGYEQYF.

In its sample, this clonotype was seen a few times. The rearrangement links TRBV7-8 to TRBJ2-7; 8 bases align to TRBD1. The V segment lost 5 bases and the J segment 7 bases; nucleotides outside the gene matches: 10. The germline V gene encodes CDR1 SGHVS and CDR2 FQNEAQ. The CDR3 totals 14 residues. The CDR3 DNA sequence: TGTGCCAGCAGCCCCCGACAGGGGATGACTGAGCAGTACTTC. Amino acids: CASSPRQGMTEQYF.

In this sample, this clonotype turned up many times. The gene calls are TRBV20-1 and TRBJ2-2; D is unresolved. Trimming shortened V by 3 bases and J by 3 bases, and 8 bases separated the two germline ends. The length of the CDR3 is 13 residues. CDR1 and CDR2 from the germline V gene are DFQATT and SNEGSKA (reference sequence). The chain's CDR3 is CSASNTYTGELFF. In nucleotides, the CDR3 is TGCAGTGCTAGTAACACCTACACCGGGGAGCTGTTTTTT.

A few counts support this clonotype. The chain has TRBV28 and TRBJ2-2; 11 bases fit TRBD2. The CDR3 runs to 17 residues. Per germline, CDR1 MDHEN and CDR2 SYDVKM. V lost 11 bases, J lost 0 bases, and 11 bases stayed unmatched. CDR3 sequence reads: CAPARLAGGPNTGELFF. The CDR3 DNA follows: TGTGCCCCCGCCCGGCTAGCGGGGGGCCCGAACACCGGGGAGCTGTTTTTT. The whole variable domain, remainder taken from reference TRBV28 and TRBJ2-2, is DVKVTQSSRYLVKRTGEKVFLECVQDMDHENMFWYRQDPGLGLRLIYFSYDVKMKEKGDIPEGYSVSREKKERFSLILESASTNQTSMYLCAPARLAGGPNTGELFFGEGSRLTVL.

This clonotype has at least ten counts. The chain couples TRBV4-2 to TRBJ1-6; tentative D call: TRBD1 (6 bases). Germline loops: CDR1 LGHNA, CDR2 YNFKEQ. Trimming shortened V by 0 bases and J by 6 bases, and 21 bases separated the two germline ends. The CDR3 consists of 19 residues. CDR3: CASSQDGGAYRAGNSPLHF. The CDR3 DNA follows: TGTGCCAGCAGCCAAGATGGGGGGGCCTACAGGGCCGGTAATTCACCCCTCCACTTT.